Following are 6 T cell receptor beta chains from one sample sequenced in a study of blood T cell repertoires in COVID-19. The table came from immunoSEQ multiplex PCR; TCRdb's copy has only in-frame clones and leaves some out. The table has fewer than 250,000 clones, roughly 85% seen once; the top ten hold 2.5%. The sequenced sample consisted of peripheral blood. The receptor set was obtained from a woman aged 40-49 years with active or convalescent COVID-19.

This chain links TRBV4-1 with TRBJ2-4, with D possibly being TRBD1 (5 bases). Trimming removed 4 bases from V and 2 bases from J, with 12 bases in between. Germline V gene data show CDR1 as MGHRA and CDR2 as YSYEKL. This CDR3 has 15 amino acids. The CDR3 DNA follows: TGCGCCAGCAGCCCTTCACAGGTCCCCAAAAACATTCAGTACTTC. It yields the protein CASSPSQVPKNIQYF.

The rearrangement uses TRBV9 and TRBJ2-1, with TRBD2 matching 10 bases. The V segment lost 0 bases and the J segment 1 base; nucleotides outside the gene matches: 1. The CDR3 length is 16 residues. The V gene's germline CDR1 is SGDLS and CDR2 YYNGEE. The CDR3 sequence is CASSVGSGRSYNEQFF. CDR3 nucleotide sequence: TGTGCCAGCAGCGTAGGTAGCGGGAGGTCCTACAATGAGCAGTTCTTC.

This clone appeared a single time. The chain combines TRBV27 with TRBJ2-3; the D is unclear. Trimming took 0 bases from V and 4 from J, leaving 8 bases between them. Germline loops: CDR1 MNHEY, CDR2 SMNVEV (reference sequence). The CDR3 totals 14 residues. The CDR3 coding sequence is TGTGCCAGCAGTTTATCCATCGCGCCAGATACGCAGTATTTT. Protein: CASSLSIAPDTQYF.

The chain is built from TRBV12-3 or TRBV12-4 and TRBJ1-2; D not certain. CDR3 size: 13 residues. V lost 5 bases to trimming and J lost 6 bases, with 13 bases between them. Here the CDR3 reads CASSTPGMDGYTF. The CDR3 DNA is TGTGCCAGCAGTACCCCGGGGATGGATGGCTACACCTTC.

This clone was counted a single time. The rearrangement links TRBV25-1 to TRBJ2-3; D possibly corresponds to TRBD2 (5 bases). Trimming took off 4 bases at V and 2 bases at J, with 13 bases between the two ends. The CDR3 totals 15 residues. Germline values: CDR1 MGHDK, CDR2 SYGVNS. CDR3 DNA: TGTGCCAGCAGTGCCAGCGGAGGACCCACAGATACGCAGTATTTT. This gives the protein CASSASGGPTDTQYF.

This clone was seen a handful of times. The J gene is TRBJ1-5, the V gene TRBV7-8; 8 bases map to TRBD1. The CDR3 length is 18 residues. The V segment lost 4 bases and the J segment 2 bases; nucleotides outside the gene matches: 13. CDR1 is SGHVS, CDR2 FQNEAQ, per germline. The CDR3 reads CASSSAGPRQGRNQPQHF. The DNA for the CDR3 is TGTGCCAGCAGCTCCGCTGGACCACGACAGGGGCGCAATCAGCCCCAGCATTTT. The complete variable domain, with remaining parts taken from reference TRBV7-8 and TRBJ1-5, reads GAGVSQSPRYKVAKRGQDVALRCDPISGHVSLFWYQQALGQGPEFLTYFQNEAQLDKSGLPSDRFFAERPEGSVSTLKIQRTQQEDSAVYLCASSSAGPRQGRNQPQHFGDGTRLSIL.